This T cell receptor beta chain was documented in a study of regulatory T cells in long-lasting Graves disease (dated by TCRdb to the early 2020s). At the level of the whole study: Newly diagnosed Graves' disease patients had taken antithyroid drugs for less than 3 months. Peripheral blood TCR sequencing and RNA sequencing compared persistent Graves' disease patients with newly diagnosed Graves' disease patients. The study took place in China and was registered as a clinical trial. A total of about 33 samples underwent TCR sequencing: about 13 from persistent and approximately 20 from newly diagnosed Graves' disease patients. Here is what the overall study found, with its caveats: Patients with persistent disease shared more public clonotypes (around 2,700) than newly diagnosed patients did (approximately 970). Compared with newly diagnosed patients, persistent Graves' disease patients had lower TCR Shannon entropy and fewer highly expanded clones, which suggests clonal expansion. Persistent disease showed preferential use of TRBV28, TRBJ1-2 and TRBJ2-5, whereas newly diagnosed disease favored TRBV20-1 and TRBJ2-1. Because the primary lesion, thyroid tissue, could not be accessed, the study looked at peripheral blood alone. The authors acknowledged the small sample size as a limitation that may reduce accuracy. Only the TCR beta chain was sequenced and analyzed.

Between the V and J ends, shortened by 3 bases and 2 bases respectively, the junction contains 7 bases. Reading from cysteine to phenylalanine, the CDR3 counts 13 amino acids. Here the CDR3 DNA is all that survives: 39 bases in frame from base 1. Read against the paper, the sample's time point label means: newly diagnosed GD, antithyroid drugs for less than 3 months. RNA was extracted from PBMCs in TRIzol for both TCR sequencing and RNA sequencing. Graves' disease was diagnosed according to American Thyroid Association guidelines. Recruitment of patients was carried out at an endocrinology department in Xi'an, China. Each patient gave 9 to 10 milliliters of peripheral blood, collected in an EDTA anticoagulant tube. Ficoll Paque Plus density gradient separation was used to isolate PBMCs, and no additional T cell sorting was done. An Agilent 2100 Bioanalyzer and agarose gel were used to check RNA quality, and a NanoDrop 2000 was used to measure RNA concentration.

Receptor libraries were prepared by multiplex PCR. Instrument used: Illumina HiSeq 4000. iRepertoire HTBI primers and Arm-PCR amplification of CDR3 regions were used to construct TCR beta libraries. Before sequencing, the PCR products went through gel purification. Per the original workflow: Gene usage analysis of CDR3 amino acid clonotypes used the 55 to 80 TRBV and approximately 13 TRBJ segments found across samples. COPE and FqMerger were used to merge the filtered high-quality paired reads into contigs. BLAST was used to align contigs to IMGT TRBV, TRBD and TRBJ reference genes, and CDR3 was defined according to IMGT. Highly expanded clones were defined as clonotypes with a frequency above 0.1%. Repertoire diversity was measured by Shannon entropy, and V-J evenness by the Gini coefficient. Public clonotypes were defined as clonotypes shared by more than one individual. Starting from the raw public reads, TCRdb applied fastp trimming at Q25, assembled clones with MiXCR and retained in-frame beta chains. When rows share a CDR3 protein, they turn into one entry using the most common DNA and genes. TCRdb, not the authors, supplied the V and J calls. Recorded for this sample are around 420,000 distinct CDR3 sequences; around a sixth of them occurred a single time. The top ten clonotypes cover over 20% of the sample.

This clonotype was found many times. Its cognate antigen has yet to be identified. No base qualities exist here, and no much larger clone lies one base off it. The chain uses TRBV12-3 or TRBV12-4 and TRBJ1-2, with a weak D call of TRBD1 (5 bases match). Sequences were derived from peripheral blood mononuclear cells (PBMCs), sampled at new diagnosis, from a patient treated with antithyroid drugs. This sequence originates from a female donor with Graves disease. The bases are TGTGCCAGCAGTTTCCAGGGAAACTATGGCTACACCTTC. Translated, it reads CASSFQGNYGYTF.